One sample yielded the 13 T cell receptor beta chains listed below, sequenced in a study of vaccination and CD4 T cells after COVID-19. Cultured CD4+ T cell DNA was sequenced using the Oncomine TCR Beta short-read assay. TCRdb reanalysed the PCR reads using MiXCR and keeps one entry per CDR3 protein. The table includes around 15,000 distinct CDR3 sequences, around a third detected once. Their target antigens are unknown. Treatment denoted: roughly 10-day PBMC culture with coronavirus spike peptide pools or control peptides (ViraFEST assay). The sequenced material came from cultured CD4+ T cells from blood. The receptors stem from a human donor with COVID-19.

This clonotype was recorded a few times. V usage is TRBV20-1 and J usage is TRBJ1-6; D perhaps matches TRBD1 (5 bases). Germline values: CDR1 DFQATT, CDR2 SNEGSKA (reference sequence). Between the trimmed V and J ends, which lost 3 bases and 7 bases, there was a span of 7 bases. The CDR3 runs 12 residues. The CDR3 sequence: CSASAGNSPLHF. Written as DNA, the CDR3 is TGCAGTGCTAGTGCAGGGAATTCACCCCTCCACTTT.

CDR3 DNA sequence: TGTGCCAGCAGTGCAGGACTAGCGGGGGCGTCCTACGAGCAGTACTTC. This translates into CASSAGLAGASYEQYF. The rearrangement links TRBV6-1 to TRBJ2-7, with 13 nucleotides matching TRBD2. Germline loops: CDR1 MNHNS, CDR2 SASEGT. The length of the CDR3 is 16 residues. V lost 4 bases, J lost 1 base, and 4 bases stayed unmatched.

This clonotype was counted between two and nine times. This chain uses TRBV21-1 with TRBJ2-5; the D segment call TRBD1 is taken from the table without a DNA check. TRBV21-1 is marked as a pseudogene. The CDR3 extends over 16 amino acids. The CDR3 sequence: CASSKGPRGIQETQYF. Written as DNA, the CDR3 is TGTGCCAGCAGCAAAGGTCCGAGGGGTATCCAAGAGACCCAGTACTTC.

The J gene is TRBJ1-5, the V gene TRBV24-1; tentatively, D is TRBD1 (6 bases). V was trimmed by 7 bases and J by 1 base, leaving 10 bases between them. In germline, CDR1 is KGHDR, CDR2 SFDVKD. The length of the CDR3 is 14 residues. The CDR3 coding sequence is TGTGCCACCAGCCAGGGGCTGAGCAATCAGCCCCAGCATTTT. Translated, it gives CATSQGLSNQPQHF.

DNA for the CDR3: TGTGCCAGCTACCGGGGCACCGGGGAGCTGTTTTTT. Its translation is CASYRGTGELFF. The chain carries TRBV11-3 and TRBJ2-2, with D maybe TRBD2 (5 bases). Trimming took 8 bases from V and 4 from J, leaving 8 bases between them. Germline V gene data show CDR1 as SGHNT and CDR2 as YENEEA. CDR3 length: 12 residues.

This clonotype appeared a few times. The chain has TRBV6-1 and TRBJ1-4; 8 bases are shared with TRBD1. J was trimmed by 7 bases and V by 7 bases; bases with no gene match: 8. CDR1 is MNHNS and CDR2 is SASEGT in the germline V gene. The CDR3 runs 14 residues. CDR3 region: CASTRQGYGEKLFF. Written as DNA, the CDR3 is TGTGCCAGCACCAGACAGGGGTATGGTGAAAAACTGTTTTTT.

This clonotype was seen a few times. The gene calls are TRBV4-1 and TRBJ1-2, with TRBD1 identical over 9 bases. The ends lost 1 base at V and 2 bases at J; junction bases unmatched: 2. Germline V CDR1 and CDR2: MGHRA, YSYEKL. CDR3 length equals 15 residues. In nucleotides, the CDR3 is TGCGCCAGCAGCCAAGGACAGGGGGAGAACTATGGCTACACCTTC. This codes for CASSQGQGENYGYTF.

The chain combines TRBV19 with TRBJ2-3, with 7 bases matching TRBD1. CDR3 length: 15 residues. CDR1 and CDR2 from the germline V gene are LNHDA and SQIVND (reference sequence). The V and J ends lost 7 bases and 2 bases, in that order; junction bases with no gene match: 9. CDR3 protein: CASTRIGQATDTQYF. DNA of the CDR3: TGTGCCAGTACTAGAATAGGACAGGCCACAGATACGCAGTATTTT.

J is TRBJ2-3 and V is TRBV7-2; possible D gene TRBD2, 5 bases. Trimming stripped 5 bases from V and 6 bases from J, with 9 bases between. CDR3 length equals 12 residues. Germline assignment: CDR1 SGHTA and CDR2 FQGNSA. The CDR3 DNA reads TGTGCCAGCAGCCCTTTAGCGGATACGCAGTATTTT. The encoded protein is CASSPLADTQYF.

The sample holds a few counts of this clonotype. The chain couples TRBV15 to TRBJ1-2, with a tentative D call TRBD1 (5 bases). The length of the CDR3 is 17 residues. From germline, CDR1 is LNHNV and CDR2 YYDKDF (reference sequence). V was shortened by 0 bases and J by 1 base, with 15 bases between the two germline ends. In DNA, the CDR3 is TGTGCCACCAGCAGAGACCGGGTCGCTCAGGGTAACTATGGCTACACCTTC. It translates to CATSRDRVAQGNYGYTF.

This clonotype was counted only a few times. At one of its ends the junction is not consistent with the germline gene, which may arise from a read error. This chain connects TRBV18 to TRBJ2-1, with TRBD2 matching over 12 bases. The CDR3 loop spans 13 amino acids. The V gene's germline CDR1 is KGHSH and CDR2 LQKENI. This CDR3 reads CASSPGTSGGPIF. The CDR3 DNA is TGTGCCAGCTCACCCGGTACTAGCGGGGGGCCAATCTTC.

This chain links TRBV5-1 with TRBJ2-3, with unresolved D. The V end lost 3 bases, the J end lost 0 bases, and 8 bases lay between the germline ends. This CDR3 spans 14 amino acids. Germline lookup yields CDR1 SGHRS and CDR2 YFSETQ. CDR3 coding DNA: TGCGCCAGCAGCTACCAATCTAGCACAGATACGCAGTATTTT. Translating gives CASSYQSSTDTQYF.

This clonotype is a singleton in its sample. The V and J genes are TRBV6-1 and TRBJ2-1; D unresolved. The length of the CDR3 is 11 residues. Germline V gene sequence: CDR1 MNHNS, CDR2 SASEGT. V was pared by 1 base and J by 9 bases, with 4 bases between. Here the CDR3 DNA reads TGTGCCAGCAGTGAAGAGGGTGAGCAGTTCTTC. Protein product: CASSEEGEQFF.